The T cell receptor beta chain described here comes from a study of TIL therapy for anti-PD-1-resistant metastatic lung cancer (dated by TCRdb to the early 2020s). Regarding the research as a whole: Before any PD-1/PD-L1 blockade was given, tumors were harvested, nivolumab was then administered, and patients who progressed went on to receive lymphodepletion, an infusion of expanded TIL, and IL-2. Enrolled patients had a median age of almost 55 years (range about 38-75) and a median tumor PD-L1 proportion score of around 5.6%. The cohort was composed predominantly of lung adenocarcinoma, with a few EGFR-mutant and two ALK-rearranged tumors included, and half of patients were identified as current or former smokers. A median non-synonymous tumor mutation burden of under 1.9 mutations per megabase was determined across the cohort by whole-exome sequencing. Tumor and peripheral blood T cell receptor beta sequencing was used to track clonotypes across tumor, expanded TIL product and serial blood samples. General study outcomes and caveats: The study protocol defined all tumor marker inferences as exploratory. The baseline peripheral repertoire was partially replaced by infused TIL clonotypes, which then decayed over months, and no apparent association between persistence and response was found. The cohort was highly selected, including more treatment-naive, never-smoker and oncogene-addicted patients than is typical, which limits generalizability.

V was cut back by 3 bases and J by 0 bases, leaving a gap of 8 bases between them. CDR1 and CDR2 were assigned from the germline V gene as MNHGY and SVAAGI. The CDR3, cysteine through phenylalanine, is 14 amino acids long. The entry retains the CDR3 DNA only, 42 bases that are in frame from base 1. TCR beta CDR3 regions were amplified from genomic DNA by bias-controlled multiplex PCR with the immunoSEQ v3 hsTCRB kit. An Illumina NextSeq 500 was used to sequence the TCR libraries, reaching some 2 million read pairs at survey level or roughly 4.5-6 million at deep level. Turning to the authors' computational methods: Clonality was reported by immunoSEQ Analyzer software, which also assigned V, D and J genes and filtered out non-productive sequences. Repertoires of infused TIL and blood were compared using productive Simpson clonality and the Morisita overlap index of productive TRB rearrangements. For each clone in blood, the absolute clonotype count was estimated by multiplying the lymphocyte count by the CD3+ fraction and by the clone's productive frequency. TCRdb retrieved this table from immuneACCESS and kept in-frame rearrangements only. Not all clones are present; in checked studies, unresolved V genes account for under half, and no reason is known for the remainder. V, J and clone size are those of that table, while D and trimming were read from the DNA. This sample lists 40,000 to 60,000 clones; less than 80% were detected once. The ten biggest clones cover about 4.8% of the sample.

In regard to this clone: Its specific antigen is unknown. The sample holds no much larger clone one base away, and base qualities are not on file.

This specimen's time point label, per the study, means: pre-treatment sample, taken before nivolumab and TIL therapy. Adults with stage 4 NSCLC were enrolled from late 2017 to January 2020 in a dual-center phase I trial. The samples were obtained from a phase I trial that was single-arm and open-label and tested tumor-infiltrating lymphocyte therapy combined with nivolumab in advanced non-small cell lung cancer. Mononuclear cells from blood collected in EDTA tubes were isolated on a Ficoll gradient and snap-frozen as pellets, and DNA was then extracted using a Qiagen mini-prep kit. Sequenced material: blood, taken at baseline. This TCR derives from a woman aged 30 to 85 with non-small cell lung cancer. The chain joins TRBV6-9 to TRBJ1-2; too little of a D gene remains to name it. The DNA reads TGTGCCAGCAGTTACCAAGGGACTAACTATGGCTACACCTTC. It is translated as CASSYQGTNYGYTF.